The next 23 T cell receptor beta chains were all read from a single sample in a study of technical replicates of blood from several donors. Method: immunoSEQ multiplex PCR; TCRdb's copy keeps in-frame clones and lacks some. This table has about 75,000 clones, 90% to 95% appearing once. Sequenced: T cells isolated from PBMCs. These receptors were collected from a human donor in good health. Some clones in this sample may be carry-over from other donors' samples.

The chain carries TRBV20-1 and TRBJ2-7; no firm D call. Trimming stripped 3 bases from V and 6 bases from J, with 3 bases between. The germline CDR1 and CDR2 sequences are DFQATT and SNEGSKA (reference sequence). The CDR3 length is 9 residues. The CDR3 region is CSASGEQYF. DNA of the CDR3: TGCAGTGCTAGCGGCGAGCAGTACTTC.

This clone was observed a single time. This rearrangement joins TRBV27 to TRBJ2-1, with D possibly TRBD1 on 5 matching bases. Germline V CDR1 and CDR2: MNHEY, SMNVEV (reference sequence). The CDR3 contains 15 residues. Trimming stripped 6 bases from V and 4 bases from J, with 16 bases between. CDR3 in DNA: TGTGCCAGCAGGAAGACAGAACCTACGTACAATGAGCAGTTCTTC. This sequence encodes CASRKTEPTYNEQFF.

The CDR3 region is CASSLSRNSWETQYF. DNA for the CDR3: TGTGCCAGCAGTTTATCGAGGAATAGCTGGGAGACCCAGTACTTC. The rearrangement joins TRBV27 to TRBJ2-5; D remains unclear. The V and J ends lost 0 bases and 5 bases respectively, with 13 bases between them. The CDR3 is made up of 15 amino acids. Germline V CDR1 and CDR2: MNHEY, SMNVEV (reference sequence).

This chain uses TRBV7-9 with TRBJ2-2; 10 nucleotides line up with TRBD2. The CDR3 is made up of 17 amino acids. CDR1 is SEHNR, CDR2 FQNEAQ, per germline (reference sequence). V dropped 2 bases and J dropped 4; count of bases not matched to a gene: 7. This CDR3 reads CASSLTSLAGATGELFF. The DNA for the CDR3 is TGTGCCAGCAGCTTAACTAGCCTAGCGGGAGCCACCGGGGAGCTGTTTTTT.

The genes are TRBV15 and TRBJ1-5, with D maybe TRBD1 (6 bases). The CDR3 has 16 amino acids. The germline V and J ends were trimmed by 2 bases and 7 bases, with 18 bases remaining between them. Germline CDR1 and CDR2: LNHNV and YYDKDF (reference sequence). CDR3 nucleotide sequence: TGTGCCACCAGCAGAAGCCCAGGGGCAGCTAACCAGCCCCAGCATTTT. Protein: CATSRSPGAANQPQHF. Full variable domain (rest looked up from reference TRBV15 and TRBJ1-5): DAMVIQNPRYQVTQFGKPVTLSCSQTLNHNVMYWYQQKSSQAPKLLFHYYDKDFNNEADTPDNFQSRRPNTSFCFLDIRSPGLGDTAMYLCATSRSPGAANQPQHFGDGTRLSIL.

CDR3 in amino acids: CASSEGTISNQPQHF. For the CDR3, the DNA is TGTGCCAGCAGCGAGGGGACAATCAGCAATCAGCCCCAGCATTTT. The chain uses TRBV9 and TRBJ1-5, with D possibly TRBD1 on 6 matching bases. In germline, CDR1 is SGDLS, CDR2 YYNGEE. CDR3 length equals 15 residues. V dropped 3 bases and J dropped 1 base, with 11 bases sitting between them.

This chain joins TRBV11-2 and TRBJ1-3, with 7 bases matching TRBD1. The CDR3 is 17 amino acids. Trimming removed 5 bases from V and 0 bases from J; junction bases left unmatched: 10. Germline CDR1 reads SGHAT; CDR2 reads FQNNGV. CDR3 nucleotide sequence: TGTGCCAGCAGCCCAATTAAGGGACAGACCTCTGGAAACACCATATATTTT. Protein sequence: CASSPIKGQTSGNTIYF.

This clone was counted between two and nine times. The J gene is TRBJ1-2, the V gene TRBV30; D is uncertain. Trimming stripped 1 base from V and 7 bases from J, with 16 bases between. The CDR3 is 14 amino acids. The germline gives CDR1 GTSNPN, CDR2 SVGIG (reference sequence). Here the CDR3 reads CAWSAGGRSSGYTF. CDR3 in DNA: TGTGCCTGGAGTGCAGGAGGGAGATCAAGTGGCTACACCTTC.

This rearrangement joins TRBV27 to TRBJ2-3; 9 bases map to TRBD2. The V gene end was trimmed by 7 bases and the J gene end by 3 bases; junction bases not matched to a gene: 11. Germline CDR1 MNHEY, CDR2 SMNVEV (reference sequence). The length of the CDR3 is 16 residues. In nucleotides, the CDR3 is TGTGCCAGCACCACCATTCTTAGCGGGAGAACAGATACGCAGTATTTT. Its protein is CASTTILSGRTDTQYF.

The chain joins TRBV27 to TRBJ1-1, with a tentative D call TRBD1 (5 bases). The germline gives CDR1 MNHEY, CDR2 SMNVEV (reference sequence). This CDR3 contains 13 residues. V was cut by 2 bases and J by 1 base, with 5 bases left in between. DNA of the CDR3: TGTGCCAGCAGTTTAGGACAGAACACTGAAGCTTTCTTT. As protein: CASSLGQNTEAFF.

The chain has TRBV27 and TRBJ1-5; D is unclear. Looked up from germline, CDR1 is MNHEY and CDR2 is SMNVEV (reference sequence). This CDR3 has 16 amino acids. The ends were cut back, 3 bases at V and 2 bases at J, with 14 bases in the middle. The CDR3 sequence: CASSFVQPRGNQPQHF. CDR3 nucleotide sequence: TGTGCCAGCAGTTTTGTACAGCCTCGAGGCAATCAGCCCCAGCATTTT.

V gene TRBV28 combines with J gene TRBJ2-7, with 7 bases that match TRBD1. CDR3 length: 15 amino acids. Germline CDR1 MDHEN, CDR2 SYDVKM. The V and J ends lost 1 base and 3 bases, in that order; junction bases with no gene match: 6. CDR3 in amino acids: CASSLLFDRDYEQYF. In DNA form, the CDR3 reads TGTGCCAGCAGTTTATTGTTCGACAGGGACTACGAGCAGTACTTC.

This clone was recorded only once. V and J are TRBV2 and TRBJ1-2; no clear D. V lost 3 bases, J lost 2 bases, and 4 bases lay in between. This CDR3 region has 12 residues. CDR1 is SNHLY and CDR2 is FYNNEI in the germline V gene. As DNA, the CDR3 is TGTGCCAGCAGTGAGCAGAACTATGGCTACACCTTC. Its translation: CASSEQNYGYTF.

The V and J genes are TRBV4-2 and TRBJ1-2; maybe TRBD1 (6 bases). V dropped 3 bases and J dropped 4 bases, with 18 bases sitting between them. The CDR3 loop spans 16 amino acids. The germline CDR1 and CDR2 sequences are LGHNA and YNFKEQ. The CDR3 DNA reads as TGTGCCAGCAGCCACCTATCGAAGGGGGACCTCTATGGCTACACCTTC. It is translated as CASSHLSKGDLYGYTF.

This sequence joins TRBV5-1 and TRBJ1-1; possibly TRBD1 for D (5 bases). V was trimmed by 6 bases and J by 1 base, leaving 10 bases between them. The CDR3 totals 13 residues. The germline gives CDR1 SGHRS, CDR2 YFSETQ. The CDR3 loop reads CASIGTGNTEAFF. The CDR3 bases are TGCGCCAGCATAGGAACAGGGAACACTGAAGCTTTCTTT.

V gene TRBV4-1 combines with J gene TRBJ2-3; 9 positions agree with TRBD1. V shed 5 bases and J 1 base; nucleotides not matched to a gene: 4. Germline V CDR1 and CDR2: MGHRA, YSYEKL. The CDR3 runs to 15 residues. This CDR3 is CASSGWDRGTDTQYF. CDR3 nucleotide sequence: TGCGCCAGCAGCGGATGGGACAGGGGCACAGATACGCAGTATTTT.

The gene calls are TRBV11-2 and TRBJ1-4; 10 nucleotides align to TRBD1. The CDR3 consists of 15 residues. Germline assignment: CDR1 SGHAT and CDR2 FQNNGV. Trimming took 3 bases from V and 8 from J; bases not matched to a gene: 6. CDR3 amino acids: CASSLGQGSGEKLFF. The CDR3 DNA sequence: TGTGCCAGCAGCTTGGGACAGGGGAGTGGGGAAAAACTGTTTTTT.

The chain employs TRBV18 and TRBJ2-1; 7 positions agree with TRBD2. Germline V gives CDR1 KGHSH, CDR2 LQKENI. The CDR3 covers 15 residues. The J segment lost 2 bases and the V segment lost 4 bases, leaving 5 bases of the junction unmatched. CDR3 DNA: TGTGCCAGCTCACTGGGAGGGGCTACCTACAATGAGCAGTTCTTC. Translation gives CASSLGGATYNEQFF. The whole variable domain, filled in from reference TRBV18 and TRBJ2-1, reads NAGVMQNPRHLVRRRGQEARLRCSPMKGHSHVYWYRQLPEEGLKFMVYLQKENIIDESGMPKERFSAEFPKEGPSILRIQQVVRGDSAAYFCASSLGGATYNEQFFGPGTRLTVL.

The CDR3 here is CASSVRDRGQTEAFF. The CDR3 nucleotides are TGTGCCAGCAGTGTACGGGACAGGGGGCAAACTGAAGCTTTCTTT. The chain couples TRBV6-1 to TRBJ1-1; TRBD1 matches 12 bases. Germline V CDR1 and CDR2: MNHNS, SASEGT. With V trimmed by 4 bases and J by 5 bases, 5 bases remained unmatched. CDR3 length: 15 amino acids.

Points on this clone: Compared with germline, one end of the junction differs, possibly owing to a read error. This rearrangement joins TRBV5-6 to TRBJ2-1, with 7 bases aligning to TRBD2. Per germline, CDR1 SGHDT and CDR2 YYEEEE. The CDR3 totals 12 residues. The CDR3 loop is CASSLALDSGLF. The CDR3 coding sequence is TGTGCCAGCAGCTTGGCCTTAGATAGCGGGCTCTTC.

This clone was recorded once. CDR3 bases: TGTGCCATCGCTAGCGGAAACACCATATATTTT. Its translation: CAIASGNTIYF. The genes are TRBV7-7 and TRBJ1-3; no clear D. V dropped 10 bases and J dropped 4 bases, with 8 bases sitting between them. Germline V lookup: CDR1 SSHAT, CDR2 FNYEAQ (reference sequence). The CDR3 consists of 11 residues.

This clone is a singleton in its sample. The chain couples TRBV29-1 to TRBJ2-3; D unresolved. The germline V gene has CDR1 SQVTM and CDR2 ANQGSEA. The germline V and J ends were trimmed by 2 bases and 2 bases, with 8 bases remaining between them. The CDR3 totals 13 residues. The CDR3 loop reads CSVEMAVTDTQYF. In DNA, the CDR3 is TGCAGCGTTGAAATGGCGGTCACAGATACGCAGTATTTT.

In DNA form, the CDR3 reads TGTGCCAGCAGCATCACGACAGGGGGCGCAGGAGAGACCCAGTACTTC. The encoded protein is CASSITTGGAGETQYF. V and J are TRBV5-6 and TRBJ2-5, with 10 nucleotides matching TRBD1. The germline V gene encodes CDR1 SGHDT and CDR2 YYEEEE. There are 16 residues in the CDR3. V lost 4 bases to trimming and J lost 4 bases; unmatched junction nucleotides: 10.